The entry that follows covers one TCR beta chain sequence. This sample is part of a study of technical replicates of blood from several donors. The germline gives CDR1 SNHLY, CDR2 FYNNEI. V was cut by 3 bases and J by 7 bases, with 7 bases left in between. The length of the CDR3 is 11 residues. Repertoires were generated with immunoSEQ multiplex PCR, while TCRdb's copy carries only in-frame clones and drops some. This table has tens of thousands of clones, 93% appearing once. Sequencing was done on a sample of PBMCs. The gene calls are TRBV2 and TRBJ2-7; D is unresolved. The TCR comes from a human donor in good health. Some clones in this sample may be carry-over from other donors' samples. CDR3 sequence reads: CASSERSEQYF. CDR3 DNA: TGTGCCAGCAGTGAGCGTTCGGAGCAGTACTTC.